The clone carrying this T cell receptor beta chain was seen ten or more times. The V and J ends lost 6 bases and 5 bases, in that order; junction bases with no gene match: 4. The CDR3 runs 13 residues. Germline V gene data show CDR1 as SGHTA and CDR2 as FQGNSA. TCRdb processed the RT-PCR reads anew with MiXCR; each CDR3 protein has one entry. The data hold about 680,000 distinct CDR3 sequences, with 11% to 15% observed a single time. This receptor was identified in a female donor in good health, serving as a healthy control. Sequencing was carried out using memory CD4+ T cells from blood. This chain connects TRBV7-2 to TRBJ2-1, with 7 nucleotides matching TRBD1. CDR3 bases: TGTGCCAGCAGTTGGGACAGAGACAATGAGCAGTTCTTC. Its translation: CASSWDRDNEQFF.